Shown below are 21 T cell receptor beta chains from a single sample sequenced in a study of T cells after posttransplantation cyclophosphamide. The table came from immunoSEQ multiplex PCR; TCRdb's copy has only in-frame clones and leaves some out. The table lists about 52,000 clones, roughly 94% of them singletons. Material for sequencing was PBMCs. These receptors all stem from a woman aged 30 to 39 in good health and a related stem cell transplant donor.

This sequence joins TRBV15 and TRBJ1-2; 10 bases match TRBD1. Germline lookup yields CDR1 LNHNV and CDR2 YYDKDF (reference sequence). The V and J ends lost 3 bases and 2 bases, in that order; junction bases with no gene match: 0. The CDR3 has 14 amino acids. The chain's CDR3 is CATSRDRGNYGYTF. As DNA, the CDR3 is TGTGCCACCAGCAGGGACAGGGGGAACTATGGCTACACCTTC.

The chain couples TRBV2 to TRBJ2-1, with 7 bases lining up with TRBD2. The trim removed 4 bases at V and 4 bases at J, leaving 1 base unmatched. CDR3 length equals 13 residues. Germline loops: CDR1 SNHLY, CDR2 FYNNEI. The CDR3 bases are TGTGCCAGCAGTGGGGAGGGATACAATGAGCAGTTCTTC. Encoded protein: CASSGEGYNEQFF. Complete variable domain (other parts from reference TRBV2 and TRBJ2-1): EPEVTQTPSHQVTQMGQEVILRCVPISNHLYFYWYRQILGQKVEFLVSFYNNEISEKSEIFDDQFSVERPDGSNFTLKIRSTKLEDSAMYFCASSGEGYNEQFFGPGTRLTVL.

The chain joins TRBV25-1 to TRBJ2-5, with 9 bases aligning to TRBD2. Germline V gene sequence: CDR1 MGHDK, CDR2 SYGVNS. Germline trimming cut 3 bases from V and 4 bases from J; bases unmatched to any gene: 15. The CDR3 length is 18 residues. The CDR3 DNA sequence: TGTGCCAGCAGTGATTGGGGCGGGGGGGCCGTAGAGAGAGAGACCCAGTACTTC. The encoded protein is CASSDWGGGAVERETQYF.

The CDR3 nucleotides read TGTGCCAGCAGCTTGCCCGGCGAGCAGTACTTC. Translated, it gives CASSLPGEQYF. The chain has TRBV28 and TRBJ2-7; D is unresolved. Between the trimmed V and J ends, which lost 6 bases and 6 bases, there was a span of 9 bases. The CDR3 has 11 residues. Germline CDR1 and CDR2: MDHEN and SYDVKM.

The chain employs TRBV28 and TRBJ2-5; 9 nucleotides agree with TRBD1. The CDR3 has 15 amino acids. V trimming: 6 bases; J trimming: 5 bases; junction bases outside the gene matches: 10. Germline CDR1 and CDR2: MDHEN and SYDVKM. CDR3 coding DNA: TGTGCCAGCAGCCCTGCGGGACAGGGTGATGAGACCCAGTACTTC. This codes for CASSPAGQGDETQYF.

The chain uses TRBV15 and TRBJ2-7, with D possibly matching TRBD1 (5 bases). V dropped 5 bases and J dropped 6 bases, with 14 bases sitting between them. Germline V gives CDR1 LNHNV, CDR2 YYDKDF (reference sequence). The CDR3 consists of 13 residues. CDR3 coding DNA: TGTGCCACCAGCTACTGGACAAGACGCGAGCAGTACTTC. Amino acids: CATSYWTRREQYF.

V and J are TRBV7-9 and TRBJ2-6, with a tentative D call TRBD1 (6 bases). Germline V gene sequence: CDR1 SEHNR, CDR2 FQNEAQ (reference sequence). Trimming cost V 5 bases and J 1 base, with 15 bases left between them. CDR3 size: 17 residues. The CDR3 nucleotides are TGTGCCAGCAGCGGGGGCGCATTCGAATCTGGGGCCAACGTCCTGACTTTC. It yields the protein CASSGGAFESGANVLTF. The whole variable domain, remainder taken from reference TRBV7-9 and TRBJ2-6, is DTGVSQNPRHKITKRGQNVTFRCDPISEHNRLYWYRQTLGQGPEFLTYFQNEAQLEKSRLLSDRFSAERPKGSFSTLEIQRTEQGDSAMYLCASSGGAFESGANVLTFGAGSRLTVL.

The chain is built from TRBV4-3 and TRBJ2-1, with 12 bases lining up with TRBD2. The J segment lost 8 bases and the V segment lost 1 base, leaving 15 bases of the junction unmatched. CDR1 is LGHNA and CDR2 is YSLEER in the germline V gene. The CDR3 is made up of 19 amino acids. CDR3 sequence (DNA): TGCGCCAGCAGCCAAGGACGAGGGCGGGCTAGCGGGGGGGCACATGAGCAGTTCTTC. Its protein is CASSQGRGRASGGAHEQFF.

As DNA, the CDR3 is TGTGCCAGCAGTCCACAGGAGAGCTCCTACAATGAGCAGTTCTTC. Protein: CASSPQESSYNEQFF. The chain is built from TRBV6-1 and TRBJ2-1, with D perhaps TRBD1 (5 bases). CDR1 MNHNS and CDR2 SASEGT come from the germline V gene. V was trimmed by 5 bases and J by 0 bases, leaving 11 bases between them. This CDR3 is built from 15 residues.

This chain uses TRBV7-7 with TRBJ1-1; the match to TRBD1 covers 9 bases. CDR3 length equals 14 residues. The germline gives CDR1 SSHAT, CDR2 FNYEAQ (reference sequence). Unmatched junction bases numbered 11, after V lost 5 bases and J lost 10 bases. The CDR3 loop is CASSPSPGQGAAFF. DNA of the CDR3: TGTGCCAGCAGCCCCTCTCCGGGACAGGGTGCAGCTTTCTTT.

This chain links TRBV5-1 with TRBJ2-3, with 11 bases lining up with TRBD2. The trim removed 2 bases at V and 5 bases at J, leaving 7 bases unmatched. In germline, CDR1 is SGHRS, CDR2 YFSETQ. CDR3 size: 16 residues. CDR3 sequence: CASSFLAGGPQDTQYF. CDR3 bases: TGCGCCAGCAGCTTCTTAGCGGGGGGGCCGCAAGATACGCAGTATTTT.

The chain has TRBV6-5 and TRBJ2-3, with TRBD2 identical over 12 bases. Germline-derived CDR1 and CDR2 are MNHEY and SVGAGI. CDR3 length: 16 amino acids. The trim removed 4 bases at V and 5 bases at J, leaving 7 bases unmatched. CDR3: CASSSPSGGGKDTQYF. The CDR3 DNA follows: TGTGCCAGCAGTTCGCCTAGCGGGGGGGGAAAAGATACGCAGTATTTT.

The CDR3 protein is CASSLGGGQETQYF. The DNA of the CDR3 is TGTGCCAGCAGCTTGGGAGGGGGCCAAGAGACCCAGTACTTC. This sequence joins TRBV5-4 and TRBJ2-5, with D maybe TRBD1 (6 bases). The CDR3 runs 14 residues. Germline CDR1 is SGHNT and CDR2 is YYREEE (reference sequence). V lost 0 bases to trimming and J lost 1 base, with 7 bases between them.

Here the CDR3 reads CASSLGSPSTDTQYF. The CDR3 DNA reads as TGTGCCAGCAGCTTAGGCAGTCCTAGCACAGATACGCAGTATTTT. This rearrangement joins TRBV7-9 to TRBJ2-3, with no clear D. V was shortened by 1 base and J by 0 bases, with 8 bases between the two germline ends. Germline CDR1 is SEHNR and CDR2 is FQNEAQ (reference sequence). This CDR3 is 15 amino acids long.

This chain uses TRBV5-5 with TRBJ1-4; D is possibly TRBD1 (5 bases). Germline CDR1 SGHKS, CDR2 YYEKEE (reference sequence). The length of the CDR3 is 13 residues. V lost 4 bases to trimming and J lost 6 bases, with 10 bases between them. CDR3 coding DNA: TGTGCCAGCAGCCCCCCGGGGGATGAAAAACTGTTTTTT. This sequence encodes CASSPPGDEKLFF.

CDR3 loop: CASSGQGQWVEKLFF. CDR3 sequence (DNA): TGTGCCAGCAGCGGACAGGGGCAGTGGGTTGAAAAACTGTTTTTT. The gene calls are TRBV7-9 and TRBJ1-4; 9 bases line up with TRBD1. The V segment lost 5 bases and the J segment 7 bases; nucleotides outside the gene matches: 8. Germline CDR1 reads SEHNR; CDR2 reads FQNEAQ (reference sequence). The CDR3 sequence is 15 residues long.

This sequence joins TRBV7-9 and TRBJ1-6, with D perhaps matching TRBD1 (6 bases). CDR1 is SEHNR, CDR2 FQNEAQ, per germline (reference sequence). Trimming stripped 1 base from V and 5 bases from J, with 12 bases between. The CDR3 has 16 residues. CDR3 loop: CASSLGVPGDNSPLHF. The CDR3, as DNA: TGTGCCAGCAGCTTAGGGGTCCCAGGGGATAATTCACCCCTCCACTTT. Drawing the rest from reference TRBV7-9 and TRBJ1-6, the complete variable domain is DTGVSQNPRHKITKRGQNVTFRCDPISEHNRLYWYRQTLGQGPEFLTYFQNEAQLEKSRLLSDRFSAERPKGSFSTLEIQRTEQGDSAMYLCASSLGVPGDNSPLHFGNGTRLTVT.

The rearrangement uses TRBV10-3 and TRBJ1-5; D uncertain. This CDR3 contains 14 residues. Germline loops: CDR1 ENHRY, CDR2 SYGVKD. The germline V and J ends were trimmed by 6 bases and 0 bases, with 9 bases remaining between them. The CDR3 region is CAIRPGLSNQPQHF. Written as DNA, the CDR3 is TGTGCCATCAGGCCAGGCCTTAGCAATCAGCCCCAGCATTTT.

The J gene is TRBJ2-3, the V gene TRBV15, with D tentatively TRBD2 (5 bases). Germline assignment: CDR1 LNHNV and CDR2 YYDKDF (reference sequence). This CDR3 has 14 residues. V lost 3 bases and J lost 5, with 12 bases in between. DNA of the CDR3: TGTGCCACCAGCAGGTCCGGAGGAGGAGATACGCAGTATTTT. Protein product: CATSRSGGGDTQYF.

The rearrangement joins TRBV6-5 to TRBJ1-1; the match to TRBD1 covers 7 bases. J was trimmed by 4 bases and V by 2 bases; bases with no gene match: 4. Germline lookup yields CDR1 MNHEY and CDR2 SVGAGI. The CDR3 is 14 residues long. As DNA, the CDR3 is TGTGCCAGCAGTTACGATACAGGGGTCACTGAAGCTTTCTTT. This sequence encodes CASSYDTGVTEAFF.

The rearrangement links TRBV14 to TRBJ2-5; TRBD1 aligns across 9 bases. The junction had 5 bases not matched to a gene; V was cut back by 3 bases and J by 3 bases. The length of the CDR3 is 15 residues. Germline CDR1 SGHDN, CDR2 FVKESK. The CDR3 sequence is CASSQWTGAKETQYF. CDR3 nucleotide sequence: TGTGCCAGCAGCCAGTGGACAGGGGCGAAAGAGACCCAGTACTTC.